This is a list of T cell receptor beta chains from one sample in a study of cytomegalovirus exposure and HLA in healthy donors. The assay was immunoSEQ multiplex PCR, and TCRdb's table has in-frame clones only and misses some. The sample lists around 120,000 clones; around 80% were seen once. Sequencing input: PBMCs. All receptors derive from a female donor in good health and CMV-seropositive. Each CDR3 is given with its conserved first and last residue. D genes are given only for firm matches. Some rows have no size entry. The others give once, few or many, or a class for an expanded clone.

>TRBJ2-7|TRBD1|.|TRBV2
CASRRDSLYEQYF
TGTGCCAGCAGGAGGGACAGCCTCTACGAGCAGTACTTC
>TRBJ1-3|.|once|TRBV5-6
CASSLGMARKGGSGNTIYF
TGTGCCAGCAGCTTGGGCATGGCCCGAAAAGGGGGCTCTGGAAACACCATATATTTT
>TRBJ1-4|.|.|TRBV7-9
CASSSSGTGRTEKLFF
TGTGCCAGCAGCTCCTCCGGGACGGGGAGGACTGAAAAACTGTTTTTT
>TRBJ2-7|TRBD2|few|TRBV29-1
CSVGARGGSYEQYF
TGCAGCGTGGGGGCCCGGGGGGGATCCTACGAGCAGTACTTC
>TRBJ2-4|.|few|TRBV2
CASSEVSGLGKNIQYF
TGTGCCAGCAGTGAAGTTTCAGGTCTGGGCAAAAACATTCAGTACTTC
>TRBJ2-7|.|.|TRBV15
CATSRDIADEQYF
TGTGCCACCAGCAGAGATATCGCGGACGAGCAGTACTTC
>TRBJ2-3|TRBD1|.|TRBV6-6
CAIGQGGTDTQYF
TGTGCCATCGGCCAGGGGGGCACAGATACGCAGTATTTT
>TRBJ2-2|.|.|TRBV5-1
CASSSLRVYTGELFF
TGCGCCAGCAGCTCCCTCCGCGTTTACACCGGGGAGCTGTTTTTT
>TRBJ1-4|TRBD1|.|TRBV7-9
CASSFGGRGRGEKLFF
TGTGCCAGCAGCTTCGGGGGTAGGGGGCGCGGTGAAAAACTGTTTTTT
>TRBJ1-5|.|.|TRBV7-6
CASSELAGPVSQPQHF
TGTGCCAGCAGCGAACTCGCGGGGCCAGTCAGTCAGCCCCAGCATTTT
>TRBJ2-5|TRBD1|once|TRBV7-7
CASSLAPGQQETQYF
TGTGCCAGCAGCTTAGCGCCGGGACAGCAAGAGACCCAGTACTTC
>TRBJ1-3|.|.|TRBV27
CASSSRGSGNTIYF
TGTGCCAGCAGCTCCAGGGGCTCTGGAAACACCATATATTTT
>TRBJ2-2|TRBD1|.|TRBV29-1
CSVLQGARELFF
TGCAGCGTTCTGCAGGGGGCTAGGGAGCTGTTTTTT
>TRBJ1-6|.|.|TRBV5-1
CASTVVGGYNSPLHF
TGCGCCAGCACCGTCGTGGGGGGTTATAATTCACCCCTCCACTTT
>TRBJ2-3|TRBD2|.|TRBV7-6
CASSSGLAGVADTQYF
TGTGCCAGCAGCTCGGGACTAGCGGGGGTGGCAGATACGCAGTATTTT
>TRBJ2-7|.|.|TRBV10-3
CAISESTFNRSYEQYF
TGTGCCATCAGTGAGTCGACATTTAATCGCTCCTACGAGCAGTACTTC
>TRBJ2-7|.|few|TRBV28
CASSTSGKTPYEQYF
TGTGCCAGCAGTACCTCCGGGAAGACCCCCTACGAGCAGTACTTC
>TRBJ1-2|.|.|TRBV7-9
CASSTAALFTSCTF
TGTGCCAGCAGCACAGCTGCCCTGTTCACCTCTTGCACCTTC
>TRBJ1-2|TRBD1|.|TRBV11-2
CASSSDRANYGYTF
TGTGCCAGCAGCTCGGACAGGGCTAACTATGGCTACACCTTC
>TRBJ2-2|.|.|TRBV7-2
CASVLLANTGELFF
TGTGCCAGCGTATTACTCGCGAACACCGGGGAGCTGTTTTTT
>TRBJ2-1|TRBD2|.|TRBV28
CASTSGGVDNEQFF
TGTGCCAGCACTAGCGGGGGGGTTGACAATGAGCAGTTCTTC
>TRBJ2-1|.|.|TRBV9
CASSVATGQYEQFF
TGTGCCAGCAGCGTAGCTACAGGCCAGTACGAGCAGTTCTTC